What follows is one T cell receptor beta chain and its context. Its specificity is not known. The sample originates from a study of blood T cells in healthy people across ages. This CDR3 spans 13 amino acids. The germline V and J ends were trimmed by 5 bases and 1 base, with 8 bases remaining between them. The V gene's germline CDR1 is LGHDT and CDR2 YNNKEL (reference sequence). A J-beta primer mix and a sample-barcoded 5' primer were used in a second PCR of about 7 to 12 cycles. Every sample gave at least 2.5 million paired-end reads containing CDR3. In TCRdb, the 5' RACE reads were re-called with MiXCR into one record per CDR3 protein. The sample lists hundreds of thousands of distinct CDR3 sequences, 56% occurring once. Study observations and caveats: Whereas aged donors had fewer naive CD4+ cells, long-lived donors had more of them and higher diversity. In older individuals, TCR beta diversity per million T cells was lower, falling roughly linearly with age.

V and J are TRBV3-1 and TRBJ1-1; D gene uncertain. Sequencing input: blood. The TCR sequence derives from a middle-aged man in good health. In nucleotides, the CDR3 is TGTGCCAGCAGCGTCGCACCGAACACTGAAGCTTTCTTT. As protein: CASSVAPNTEAFF. The full variable domain, its missing parts supplied by reference TRBV3-1 and TRBJ1-1, is DTAVSQTPKYLVTQMGNDKSIKCEQNLGHDTMYWYKQDSKKFLKIMFSYNNKELIINETVPNRFSPKSPDKAHLNLHINSLELGDSAVYFCASSVAPNTEAFFGQGTRLTVV.